What follows are 24 T cell receptor beta chains derived from one specimen sequenced in a study of blood T cell repertoires in COVID-19. TCRdb keeps only in-frame clones here, not all; method: immunoSEQ multiplex PCR. The table includes about 210,000 clones, 84% detected once. The sample taken for sequencing was PBMCs or T cells enriched from blood (not recorded which). The receptors were sampled from a woman in her 30s who had been exposed to COVID-19.

The rearrangement uses TRBV2 and TRBJ2-7; 9 bases agree with TRBD1. This CDR3 contains 13 residues. J lost 7 bases, V lost 11 bases, and 12 bases had no gene match. Germline V gene lookup returns CDR1 SNHLY and CDR2 FYNNEI. CDR3 sequence: CAVPGTGLREQYF. The CDR3 DNA is TGTGCCGTGCCGGGGACAGGGTTACGGGAGCAGTACTTC.

The chain employs TRBV7-6 and TRBJ2-7, with D possibly matching TRBD1 (5 bases). Germline CDR1 is SGHVS and CDR2 is FNYEAQ. The CDR3 contains 19 residues. Trimming stripped 0 bases from V and 0 bases from J, with 21 bases between. The chain's CDR3 is CASSLAAPLGQGSSYEQYF. CDR3 bases: TGTGCCAGCAGCTTAGCGGCCCCTCTTGGGCAGGGTAGCTCCTACGAGCAGTACTTC.

The chain recombines TRBV4-2 with TRBJ2-5; perhaps TRBD2 as D (6 bases). Per germline, CDR1 LGHNA and CDR2 YNFKEQ. Trimming removed 3 bases from V and 2 bases from J, with 13 bases in between. This CDR3 is built from 15 residues. Here the CDR3 reads CASSQVGTYQETQYF. CDR3 sequence (DNA): TGTGCCAGCAGCCAGGTAGGGACTTATCAAGAGACCCAGTACTTC.

The chain combines TRBV7-9 with TRBJ2-6; D uncertain. The CDR3 consists of 14 residues. The germline V gene encodes CDR1 SEHNR and CDR2 FQNEAQ (reference sequence). Trimming took 5 bases from V and 3 from J, leaving 8 bases between them. The CDR3 spells CASSLSFGANVLTF. CDR3 DNA: TGTGCCAGCAGCCTAAGCTTTGGGGCCAACGTCCTGACTTTC.

The CDR3 loop reads CASSQDTRGEKLFF. The CDR3 DNA reads TGCGCCAGCAGCCAAGATACCCGAGGTGAAAAACTGTTTTTT. This rearrangement joins TRBV4-3 to TRBJ1-4; D uncertain. CDR3 size: 14 residues. With 0 bases removed from V and 7 bases from J, the gap between germline ends came to 9 bases. The germline gives CDR1 LGHNA, CDR2 YSLEER.

Only a few counts were recorded for this clone. This sequence joins TRBV12-3 or TRBV12-4 and TRBJ1-1; tentatively, D is TRBD1 (5 bases). The CDR3 loop spans 13 amino acids. The ends were cut back, 3 bases at V and 6 bases at J, with 11 bases in the middle. CDR3 bases: TGTGCCAGCAGTTTCGTTTGGGGGGCTGAAGCTTTCTTT. Translation gives CASSFVWGAEAFF.

V and J are TRBV18 and TRBJ2-3; TRBD1 is a possible D gene (5 bases). The germline gives CDR1 KGHSH, CDR2 LQKENI. Trimming left V 3 bases short and J 1 base short, with 17 bases between. The CDR3 contains 17 residues. For the CDR3, the DNA is TGTGCCAGCTCACCCCCTCGAGACAGAAGACGCACAGATACGCAGTATTTT. This encodes CASSPPRDRRRTDTQYF.

The chain joins TRBV9 to TRBJ2-3; TRBD2 might be the D (5 bases). In germline, CDR1 is SGDLS, CDR2 YYNGEE. V gave up 0 bases and J gave up 0 bases, with 14 bases separating them. CDR3 length equals 17 residues. CDR3 sequence: CASSVDLLARSTDTQYF. The CDR3 bases are TGTGCCAGCAGCGTAGATTTGCTAGCTCGAAGCACAGATACGCAGTATTTT.

The chain recombines TRBV4-1 with TRBJ2-7, with D possibly matching TRBD2 (5 bases). V gave up 1 base and J gave up 2 bases, with 9 bases separating them. The CDR3 spans 14 residues. Germline CDR1 reads MGHRA; CDR2 reads YSYEKL. CDR3 nucleotide sequence: TGCGCCAGCAGCCAAGGGACTTCGCCCTACGAGCAGTACTTC. Residues: CASSQGTSPYEQYF.

The chain is built from TRBV19 and TRBJ2-2; D is perhaps TRBD2 (5 bases). CDR1 and CDR2 (germline): LNHDA, SQIVND (reference sequence). Deletions cut 9 bases from V and 1 base from J, with 15 bases between. This CDR3 region has 15 residues. CDR3 sequence: CASHRRALNTGELFF. The CDR3 DNA is TGTGCCAGCCACCGGCGGGCACTGAACACCGGGGAGCTGTTTTTT.

The chain is built from TRBV4-1 and TRBJ1-1; 8 bases align to TRBD1. Per the germline V gene, CDR1 is MGHRA and CDR2 is YSYEKL. The CDR3 is 16 residues long. V lost 4 bases, J lost 1 base, and 8 bases stayed unmatched. The CDR3 loop is CASSPLDRETNTEAFF. For the CDR3, the DNA is TGCGCCAGCAGCCCCCTGGACAGGGAAACGAACACTGAAGCTTTCTTT.

The chain combines TRBV7-8 with TRBJ2-2; TRBD2 aligns across 9 bases. The CDR3 has 15 amino acids. Looked up from germline, CDR1 is SGHVS and CDR2 is FQNEAQ. With 1 base clipped from V and 7 bases from J, the junction kept 4 bases outside the gene matches. The CDR3 DNA reads TGTGCCAGCAGCTTAGGTCTTAGCGGGGGCGGGGAGCTGTTTTTT. Translation gives CASSLGLSGGGELFF. Drawing the rest from reference TRBV7-8 and TRBJ2-2, the complete variable domain is GAGVSQSPRYKVAKRGQDVALRCDPISGHVSLFWYQQALGQGPEFLTYFQNEAQLDKSGLPSDRFFAERPEGSVSTLKIQRTQQEDSAVYLCASSLGLSGGGELFFGEGSRLTVL.

The rearrangement uses TRBV3-1 (or the pseudogene TRBV3-2) and TRBJ1-1; TRBD1 agrees at 8 bases. The germline V gene encodes CDR1 LGHDT and CDR2 YNNKEL (reference sequence). J lost 2 bases, V lost 6 bases, and 8 bases had no gene match. This CDR3 contains 15 residues. The CDR3 DNA follows: TGTGCCAGCAGTCGCTTAACAGGGGGAAACACTGAAGCTTTCTTT. Translated: CASSRLTGGNTEAFF.

The J gene is TRBJ1-5, the V gene TRBV9; tentative D call: TRBD1 (5 bases). Looked up from germline, CDR1 is SGDLS and CDR2 is YYNGEE. V lost 0 bases and J lost 3, with 10 bases in between. This CDR3 region has 15 residues. The CDR3 DNA follows: TGTGCCAGCAGCGTAGGGGCAGGGAACAATCAGCCCCAGCATTTT. Translating gives CASSVGAGNNQPQHF. The variable domain in full, with the rest retrieved from reference TRBV9 and TRBJ1-5, is DSGVTQTPKHLITATGQRVTLRCSPRSGDLSVYWYQQSLDQGLQFLIQYYNGEERAKGNILERFSAQQFPDLHSELNLSSLELGDSALYFCASSVGAGNNQPQHFGDGTRLSIL.

CDR3 region: CASSSKAGTGEGEKLFF. DNA for the CDR3: TGTGCCAGCAGCTCAAAAGCCGGGACAGGGGAAGGTGAAAAACTGTTTTTT. The chain employs TRBV7-9 and TRBJ1-4; 10 positions match TRBD1. The trim removed 4 bases at V and 7 bases at J, leaving 12 bases unmatched. The CDR3 contains 17 residues. Looked up from germline, CDR1 is SEHNR and CDR2 is FQNEAQ (reference sequence).

The gene calls are TRBV18 and TRBJ1-5; 8 bases agree with TRBD1. The CDR3 sequence is 13 residues long. CDR1 and CDR2 from the germline V gene are KGHSH and LQKENI. J lost 7 bases, V lost 3 bases, and 2 bases had no gene match. The CDR3 reads CASSPDREQPQHF. CDR3 bases: TGTGCCAGCTCACCGGACAGGGAGCAGCCCCAGCATTTT.

The chain recombines TRBV14 with TRBJ1-1, with 8 bases that match TRBD1. The CDR3 loop spans 12 amino acids. Germline trimming cut 5 bases from V and 8 bases from J; bases unmatched to any gene: 4. The germline V gene encodes CDR1 SGHDN and CDR2 FVKESK. The CDR3 DNA follows: TGTGCCAGCAGCAGGACAGGGATCGAAGCTTTCTTT. This sequence encodes CASSRTGIEAFF. Full variable domain (remainder filled in from reference TRBV14 and TRBJ1-1): EAGVTQFPSHSVIEKGQTVTLRCDPISGHDNLYWYRRVMGKEIKFLLHFVKESKQDESGMPNNRFLAERTGGTYSTLKVQPAELEDSGVYFCASSRTGIEAFFGQGTRLTVV.

This clone was counted only a few times. The chain uses TRBV10-2 and TRBJ1-1; D unclear. The germline V gene has CDR1 WSHSY and CDR2 SAAADI. Trimming cost V 6 bases and J 1 base, with 15 bases left between them. This CDR3 has 15 residues. This chain's CDR3 is CASSPMGGANTEAFF. For the CDR3, the DNA is TGCGCCAGCAGCCCCATGGGAGGCGCGAACACTGAAGCTTTCTTT.

The chain links TRBV6-5 to TRBJ2-3; the match to TRBD2 covers 9 bases. Germline CDR1 is MNHEY and CDR2 is SVGAGI. The CDR3 is 14 amino acids. V was pared by 4 bases and J by 5 bases, with 4 bases of the junction left unmatched. The CDR3 DNA follows: TGTGCCAGCAGTTCTAGCGGGGAAGGAGATACGCAGTATTTT. Protein: CASSSSGEGDTQYF.

V usage is TRBV5-1 and J usage is TRBJ2-7; 13 nucleotides match TRBD2. V shed 3 bases and J 2 bases; nucleotides not matched to a gene: 2. CDR1 and CDR2 (germline): SGHRS, YFSETQ. The CDR3 spans 15 residues. CDR3 region: CASSWTSGGPYEQYF. CDR3 nucleotide sequence: TGCGCCAGCAGCTGGACTAGCGGGGGACCCTACGAGCAGTACTTC.

V usage is TRBV25-1 and J usage is TRBJ1-1, with TRBD1 as a possible D gene (6 bases). V was pared by 2 bases and J by 4 bases, with 14 bases between. Germline-derived CDR1 and CDR2 are MGHDK and SYGVNS. This CDR3 comprises 15 residues. CDR3 loop: CASSEGLQGLTEAFF. In nucleotides, the CDR3 is TGTGCCAGCAGTGAAGGTTTACAGGGCCTCACTGAAGCTTTCTTT.

The rearrangement uses TRBV3-1 (or the pseudogene TRBV3-2) and TRBJ2-7, with TRBD2 matching 12 bases. V dropped 4 bases and J dropped 3; count of bases not matched to a gene: 4. CDR1 and CDR2 (germline): LGHDT, YNNKEL (reference sequence). The CDR3 extends over 15 amino acids. CDR3 loop: CASSLQLAGGYEQYF. DNA of the CDR3: TGTGCCAGCAGCCTTCAACTAGCGGGGGGCTACGAGCAGTACTTC.

The V and J genes are TRBV5-5 and TRBJ1-1; no reliable D call. Germline V gene lookup returns CDR1 SGHKS and CDR2 YYEKEE (reference sequence). Trimming took 4 bases from V and 3 from J, leaving 13 bases between them. The CDR3 loop spans 14 amino acids. The CDR3 loop is CASSGITQDTEAFF. The DNA of the CDR3 is TGTGCCAGCAGCGGCATCACCCAGGACACTGAAGCTTTCTTT.

The chain combines TRBV6-5 with TRBJ1-1; D perhaps matches TRBD1 (5 bases). Deletions cut 6 bases from V and 6 bases from J, with 14 bases between. CDR1 MNHEY and CDR2 SVGAGI come from the germline V gene. CDR3 length: 13 residues. The CDR3 loop is CASRNGGTSEAFF. CDR3 coding DNA: TGTGCCAGCAGAAATGGGGGGACTTCTGAAGCTTTCTTT.